This is a list of T cell receptor beta chains from one sample in a study of PD-L1 blockade in urothelial cancer. Assay used: immunoSEQ multiplex PCR; TCRdb lists only in-frame clones, some missing. This table holds approximately 91,000 clones, roughly 85% found once. Sequencing used PBMCs, obtained around atezolizumab (anti-PD-L1) treatment. These TCRs come from a man between 70 and 80 years old with urothelial cancer. The CDR3 runs from the conserved cysteine through the conserved F or W. The D gene is left open where the match is weak. Clone size is stated in some rows and not others, as once, few, many or a class when expanded.

>14|.|.|TRBV5-1|TRBJ2-3
TGCGCCAGCAGCATCCTCGCGAGCACAGATACGCAGTATTTT
CASSILASTDTQYF
>13|.|.|TRBV6-6|TRBJ1-5
TGTGCCAGCAGCCAAAAGGAGTTTCAGCCCCAGCATTTT
CASSQKEFQPQHF
>11|many|.|TRBV20-1|TRBJ2-5
TGCAGTGGACTAGATCGGGAGACCCAGTACTTC
CSGLDRETQYF
>14|.|TRBD2|TRBV7-3|TRBJ2-1
TGTGCCAGCAGCTTTGACGGGAGGAGGGGTGAGCAGTTCTTC
CASSFDGRRGEQFF
>15|.|.|TRBV11-3|TRBJ2-5
TGTGCCAGCAGCCCCCAGGGGCGCGGAGAAGAGACCCAGTACTTC
CASSPQGRGEETQYF
>18|.|.|TRBV21-1|TRBJ1-5
TGTGCCGTACCCCGCTCTTGCAGGGGGCATAAGTTCAATCAGCCCCAGCATTTT
CAVPRSCRGHKFNQPQHF
>15|.|.|TRBV9|TRBJ2-7
TGTGCCAGCAGCGTAGGTGCAGGGGCCTCCTACGAGCAGTACTTC
CASSVGAGASYEQYF
>14|.|.|TRBV6-1|TRBJ2-5
TGTGCCAGCAGTAAACGGGACACCCAAGAGACCCAGTACTTC
CASSKRDTQETQYF
>13|.|TRBD1|TRBV5-1|TRBJ1-2
TGCGCCAGCAGCTCGACAGGGAACTATGGCTACACCTTC
CASSSTGNYGYTF
>17|.|.|TRBV4-1|TRBJ1-4
TGCGCCAGCAGCCAAGAGGGCAGGGCTTCGGCTAATGAAAAACTGTTTTTT
CASSQEGRASANEKLFF
>12|.|.|TRBV7-9|TRBJ2-7
TGTGCCAGCAGCCTCCAGGGGTACGAGCAGTACTTC
CASSLQGYEQYF
>16|.|TRBD2|TRBV7-9|TRBJ2-1
TGTGCCAGCAGCCTCCTAGCGGGAGAGGGCTACAATGAGCAGTTCTTC
CASSLLAGEGYNEQFF
>17|.|.|TRBV4-2|TRBJ2-1
TGTGCCAGCAGCCAAGCCCTAGGGGGGGAGCTCTACAATGAGCAGTTCTTC
CASSQALGGELYNEQFF
>15|.|.|TRBV19|TRBJ2-1
TGTGCCAGTAGTCCCCCGGAGGTGCGGAGAAATGAGCAGTTCTTC
CASSPPEVRRNEQFF
>14|.|TRBD1|TRBV13|TRBJ2-3
TGTGCCAGCAGCCGGGACAGCTACACAGATACGCAGTATTTT
CASSRDSYTDTQYF
>14|.|TRBD2|TRBV5-4|TRBJ2-3
TGTGCCAGCAGCTTAGGCGGGAGGCAAGATACGCAGTATTTT
CASSLGGRQDTQYF
>13|few|.|TRBV6-1|TRBJ1-2
TGTGCCAGCAGTGAAGCGGCGGGGTATGGCTACACCTTC
CASSEAAGYGYTF
>16|.|TRBD2|TRBV2|TRBJ2-3
TGTGCCAGCAGTGGTCGACTAGCGGAAGGCACAGATACGCAGTATTTT
CASSGRLAEGTDTQYF
>16|.|TRBD2|TRBV7-9|TRBJ2-1
TGTGCCAGCAGCCCCACAGCGGGAGGGACTTACAATGAGCAGTTCTTC
CASSPTAGGTYNEQFF
>15|.|.|TRBV11-3|TRBJ2-3
TGTGCCAGCAGCCCAAGGGGTATGTCCACAGATACGCAGTATTTT
CASSPRGMSTDTQYF
>14|.|.|TRBV30|TRBJ1-1
TGTGCCTGGAGTGTCTTTTCGGGGGGTTATGAAGCTTTCTTT
CAWSVFSGGYEAFF
>15|many|.|TRBV5-1|TRBJ2-2
TGCGCCAGCAGCTTGACAGAAACGAACACCGGGGAGCTGTTTTTT
CASSLTETNTGELFF
>16|.|TRBD2|TRBV7-7|TRBJ2-5
TGTGCTAGCAGCAAGGGACTAGCGGGAGGTTTGGAGACCCAGTACTTC
CASSKGLAGGLETQYF
>15|.|.|TRBV4-2|TRBJ1-1
TGTGCCAGCAGCCCGATGGACAGACTGAACACTGAAGCTTTCTTT
CASSPMDRLNTEAFF
>16|.|TRBD1|TRBV30|TRBJ1-4
TGTGCCTGGAGAAACGTACAGGGGGCCACTAATGAAAAACTGTTTTTT
CAWRNVQGATNEKLFF
>14|.|TRBD2|TRBV2|TRBJ2-1
TGTGCCAGCAGTACCGGGACTAGAAAGTTTGAGCAGTTCTTC
CASSTGTRKFEQFF